Listed here are 20 T cell receptor beta chains from one sample, sequenced in a study of T cells in Graves' hyperthyroidism and ophthalmopathy. RNA transcripts gave rise to amplified TCR beta CDR3 regions. First-round RT-PCR of the TCR CDR3 relied on the HTBI primer set. TCRdb reprocessed the multiplex PCR reads with MiXCR, giving one entry per CDR3 protein. Among around 800,000 distinct CDR3 sequences, roughly 40% were seen once, and the ten largest hold about 9%. Sequencing was performed on blood. These receptors were collected from a man younger than 35 with Graves' hyperthyroidism.

The chain combines TRBV6-4 with TRBJ1-5; D uncertain. The ends were cut back, 0 bases at V and 5 bases at J, with 11 bases in the middle. The CDR3 contains 15 residues. The V gene's germline CDR1 is MRHNA and CDR2 SNTAGT. CDR3: CASSDSIGADQPQHF. The CDR3 DNA sequence: TGTGCCAGCAGTGACTCAATTGGAGCCGATCAGCCCCAGCATTTT.

This rearrangement joins TRBV20-1 to TRBJ1-2, with TRBD1 identical over 7 bases. This CDR3 has 14 residues. The trim removed 2 bases at V and 8 bases at J, leaving 11 bases unmatched. The germline CDR1 and CDR2 sequences are DFQATT and SNEGSKA (reference sequence). The CDR3 DNA sequence: TGCAGTGCTAGAAACAGGGGAGGGGTGGGGGGCTACACCTTC. It specifies CSARNRGGVGGYTF.

This clonotype was seen a handful of times. This rearrangement joins TRBV9 to TRBJ2-7; D is perhaps TRBD1 (6 bases). Trimming cost V 5 bases and J 3 bases, with 15 bases left between them. CDR1 SGDLS and CDR2 YYNGEE come from the germline V gene. The CDR3 sequence is 14 residues long. CDR3 in DNA: TGTGCCAGCAGTCATAGGACAGACAGCTACGAGCAGTACTTC. Translating it yields CASSHRTDSYEQYF.

The J gene is TRBJ1-3, the V gene TRBV7-2; D uncertain. V was shortened by 2 bases and J by 2 bases, with 10 bases between the two germline ends. Germline CDR1 SGHTA, CDR2 FQGNSA. The CDR3 consists of 15 residues. The CDR3 bases are TGTGCCAGCAGCTTATATCGCTATACTGGAAACACCATATATTTT. Translation gives CASSLYRYTGNTIYF. Looking up the rest from reference TRBV7-2 and TRBJ1-3 gives the full variable domain: GAGVSQSPSNKVTEKGKDVELRCDPISGHTALYWYRQSLGQGLEFLIYFQGNSAPDKSGLPSDRFSAERTGGSVSTLTIQRTQQEDSAVYLCASSLYRYTGNTIYFGEGSWLTVV.

This rearrangement joins TRBV7-2 to TRBJ2-5, with D perhaps TRBD2 (8 bases). Germline-derived CDR1 and CDR2 are SGHTA and FQGNSA. The CDR3 length is 17 residues. The ends were cut back, 6 bases at V and 5 bases at J, with 25 bases in the middle. The chain's CDR3 is CASSSKDRAGGMETQYF. In DNA, the CDR3 is TGTGCCAGCAGTTCGAAAGACAGGGCGGGGGGCATGGAGACCCAGTACTTC.

The table lists this clonotype with a few counts. The chain employs TRBV7-2 and TRBJ1-3, with a possible D match to TRBD1 (6 bases). Trimming took off 5 bases at V and 5 bases at J, with 13 bases between the two ends. Germline V gene data show CDR1 as SGHTA and CDR2 as FQGNSA. This CDR3 comprises 14 residues. The CDR3 loop reads CASSPDSSRNTIYF. CDR3 bases: TGTGCCAGCAGCCCGGACAGTTCGAGAAACACCATATATTTT.

There are a few counts of this clonotype. This CDR3 is missing its conserved last phenylalanine or tryptophan, likely due to a read error. The DNA is left out, because the CDR3 cannot be placed on it with certainty; the CDR3 is given as TCRdb lists it. The V gene is TRBV9, the J gene TRBJ1-5. The CDR3 comprises 8 residues, both ends counted. Germline CDR1 reads SGDLS; CDR2 reads YYNGEE. CDR3 amino acids: CASSARPL.

The genes are TRBV9 and TRBJ2-2, with 8 positions matching TRBD2. This CDR3 is 13 amino acids long. V dropped 6 bases and J dropped 6; count of bases not matched to a gene: 4. Germline loops: CDR1 SGDLS, CDR2 YYNGEE. CDR3 nucleotides: TGTGCCAGCACACCGGGGGGGGCCGGGGAGCTGTTTTTT. Translation gives CASTPGGAGELFF.

This chain uses TRBV14 with TRBJ2-5; D is perhaps TRBD1 or TRBD2 (5 bases each). Germline assignment: CDR1 SGHDN and CDR2 FVKESK. CDR3 length: 17 residues. The germline V and J ends were trimmed by 5 bases and 0 bases, with 19 bases remaining between them. CDR3 sequence: CASSSRQRIVDQETQYF. The CDR3 nucleotides are TGTGCCAGCAGCTCCAGACAGCGGATCGTCGACCAAGAGACCCAGTACTTC. The full variable domain, completed using reference TRBV14 and TRBJ2-5, is EAGVTQFPSHSVIEKGQTVTLRCDPISGHDNLYWYRRVMGKEIKFLLHFVKESKQDESGMPNNRFLAERTGGTYSTLKVQPAELEDSGVYFCASSSRQRIVDQETQYFGPGTRLLVL.

This sequence joins TRBV7-8 and TRBJ1-2; 8 bases match TRBD1. The CDR3 spans 14 residues. The germline V gene has CDR1 SGHVS and CDR2 FQNEAQ. The junction had 7 bases not matched to a gene; V was cut back by 3 bases and J by 7 bases. CDR3 loop: CASSLTPGQAGYTF. CDR3 nucleotide sequence: TGTGCCAGCAGCTTGACCCCGGGACAGGCTGGCTACACCTTC. Full variable domain (rest looked up from reference TRBV7-8 and TRBJ1-2): GAGVSQSPRYKVAKRGQDVALRCDPISGHVSLFWYQQALGQGPEFLTYFQNEAQLDKSGLPSDRFFAERPEGSVSTLKIQRTQQEDSAVYLCASSLTPGQAGYTFGSGTRLTVV.

The chain employs TRBV7-9 and TRBJ1-1; TRBD1 matches 7 bases. Per germline, CDR1 SEHNR and CDR2 FQNEAQ (reference sequence). CDR3 size: 16 residues. V dropped 5 bases and J dropped 0; count of bases not matched to a gene: 9. The chain's CDR3 is CASSPTGNLLNTEAFF. The CDR3 coding sequence is TGTGCCAGCAGCCCGACAGGGAACCTTTTGAACACTGAAGCTTTCTTT.

This clonotype was counted a single time. DNA of the CDR3: TGTGCCAGCAGTGTTCCGGGACAGGGGCCTGGCTACACCTTC. Its protein product is CASSVPGQGPGYTF. The chain uses TRBV25-1 and TRBJ1-2; TRBD1 matches 10 bases. The germline V gene has CDR1 MGHDK and CDR2 SYGVNS. The CDR3 loop spans 14 amino acids. Trimming cost V 4 bases and J 7 bases; bases outside gene matches: 6.

This clonotype was observed at least ten times. V gene TRBV15 combines with J gene TRBJ1-2, with 7 bases that match TRBD1. Looked up from germline, CDR1 is LNHNV and CDR2 is YYDKDF (reference sequence). The CDR3 sequence is 15 residues long. V lost 3 bases, J lost 6 bases, and 10 bases stayed unmatched. In DNA form, the CDR3 reads TGTGCCACCAGCAGGGATCGGACAGGCGGGAATGGCTACACCTTC. Translated, it gives CATSRDRTGGNGYTF.

About this clonotype itself: The CDR3 does not close with the conserved phenylalanine or tryptophan, likely indicating a read error. This sequence joins TRBV6-5 and TRBJ1-1; a weak D match, TRBD1 (6 bases). V was pared by 0 bases and J by 3 bases, with 8 bases between. This CDR3 region has 14 residues. Per germline, CDR1 MNHEY and CDR2 SVGAGI. The DNA for the CDR3 is TGTGCCAGCAGTTACTCCTCAGGGGACACTGAAGCTTTCTCT. It is translated as CASSYSSGDTEAFS.

In its sample, this clonotype was seen many times. The rearrangement joins TRBV7-2 to TRBJ2-5, with D perhaps TRBD2 (6 bases). The CDR3 spans 15 residues. The V end was cut by 1 base, the J end by 1 base, with 10 bases between. CDR1 and CDR2 from the germline V gene are SGHTA and FQGNSA. Here the CDR3 reads CASSLGGAAQETQYF. In DNA form, the CDR3 reads TGTGCCAGCAGCTTAGGCGGGGCAGCCCAAGAGACCCAGTACTTC.

V gene TRBV6-1 combines with J gene TRBJ2-7; the D gene is possibly TRBD1 (5 bases). CDR1 MNHNS and CDR2 SASEGT come from the germline V gene. Trimming stripped 6 bases from V and 2 bases from J, with 11 bases between. CDR3 length: 13 residues. In DNA, the CDR3 is TGTGCCAGCAGCCCTCTGACAGCCTACGAGCAGTACTTC. It yields the protein CASSPLTAYEQYF.

About this clonotype: This is likely a read error, given that the CDR3 carries no conserved phenylalanine or tryptophan at its end. It is unclear where the CDR3 begins or ends on the DNA, so no DNA is shown, and the CDR3 is as TCRdb lists it. The rearrangement links TRBV7-2 to TRBJ1-1. Per the germline V gene, CDR1 is SGHTA and CDR2 is FQGNSA. The CDR3 is 9 residues long, ends included. CDR3 loop: CASSVEPHY.

A few counts support this clonotype. This chain links TRBV15 with TRBJ2-5; no clear D. V was trimmed by 3 bases and J by 1 base, leaving 9 bases between them. The CDR3 sequence is 14 residues long. Germline V CDR1 and CDR2: LNHNV, YYDKDF (reference sequence). CDR3 in DNA: TGTGCCACCAGCAGCGAGAATTCCCAAGAGACCCAGTACTTC. Translation gives CATSSENSQETQYF.

V gene TRBV29-1 combines with J gene TRBJ2-5, with unresolved D. Germline V gene data show CDR1 as SQVTM and CDR2 as ANQGSEA. The CDR3 totals 13 residues. Trimming cost V 3 bases and J 4 bases, with 12 bases left between them. As DNA, the CDR3 is TGCAGCGTTGATCTAGGACGGCGAGAGACCCAGTACTTC. The encoded protein is CSVDLGRRETQYF.

The rearrangement links TRBV13 to TRBJ2-5; a possible D gene is TRBD1 (6 bases). The germline V gene encodes CDR1 PRHDT and CDR2 FYEKMQ (reference sequence). This CDR3 spans 15 amino acids. V lost 1 base to trimming and J lost 3 bases, with 12 bases between them. This CDR3 is CASSLEQGREETQYF. For the CDR3, the DNA is TGTGCCAGCAGCTTAGAGCAGGGGCGGGAAGAGACCCAGTACTTC.